The source of this TCR beta chain is a study of naive and memory T cell subsets. The study's findings and limits: Potentially, T cell activation and differentiation skew this RNA-based measurement.

Four PCR rounds used nested alpha and beta constant region primers plus the SP2 primer. TCRdb re-called the 5' RACE reads through MiXCR, storing one row per CDR3 protein. Among some 60,000 distinct CDR3 sequences listed, more than 6% were seen once. CDR1 and CDR2 (germline): MNHEY, SMNVEV (reference sequence). Between the trimmed V and J ends, which lost 4 bases and 5 bases, there was a span of 17 bases. This CDR3 region has 15 residues. TCR cDNA received a 3' ligated oligonucleotide that carried a UMI. Whole blood, 2 to 2.5 ml, came from adult healthy volunteers. The sample holds many counts of this clonotype. Its matching antigen is unknown.

The receptor was isolated from a female donor in good health. V usage is TRBV27 and J usage is TRBJ1-1, with a possible D match to TRBD1 (6 bases). CDR3 loop: CASSSPRGARTEAFF. The CDR3 region has the DNA TGTGCCAGCAGTTCCCCGCGGGGGGCACGTACTGAAGCTTTCTTT.